The 10 T cell receptor beta chains below were found in one sample sequenced in a study of Graves' ophthalmopathy and Graves' hyperthyroidism. RNA transcripts provided the template for amplifying TCR beta CDR3 regions. The first round was an RT-PCR with HTBI primers, and the second round was a multiplex PCR. TCRdb fed the multiplex PCR reads into MiXCR, producing one record per CDR3 protein. This sample carries about 210,000 distinct CDR3 sequences, under 30% of them seen once, and the ten largest clones take approximately 9.6%. The sample taken for sequencing was peripheral blood. These receptors all come from a man in his fifties or sixties with Graves' ophthalmopathy.

In this sample, this clonotype turned up many times. This chain uses TRBV5-1 with TRBJ2-7; D is tentatively TRBD1 or TRBD2 (6 bases each). The length of the CDR3 is 15 residues. Trimming removed 1 base at V and 5 bases at J, with 16 bases between. Germline V gene lookup returns CDR1 SGHRS and CDR2 YFSETQ. CDR3 sequence (DNA): TGCGCCAGCAGCTTGCAGACTAGGGGGAGAGACGAGCAGTACTTC. Translated: CASSLQTRGRDEQYF.

This chain joins TRBV11-2 and TRBJ1-1; D not certain. The germline CDR1 and CDR2 sequences are SGHAT and FQNNGV. The CDR3 is made up of 15 amino acids. Trimming cost V 4 bases and J 4 bases, with 16 bases left between them. The CDR3 DNA sequence: TGTGCCAGCAGCTCCGGACTCACGCCCGGCACTGAAGCTTTCTTT. Translating it yields CASSSGLTPGTEAFF.

This clonotype has a count of ten or more. This chain uses TRBV19 with TRBJ1-1; tentative D call: TRBD1 (5 bases). V lost 1 base, J lost 0 bases, and 9 bases lay in between. The CDR3 runs to 15 residues. Germline V gene lookup returns CDR1 LNHDA and CDR2 SQIVND (reference sequence). Here the CDR3 reads CASSIGPGLNTEAFF. The CDR3 DNA is TGTGCCAGTAGTATAGGCCCAGGGCTGAACACTGAAGCTTTCTTT.

This clonotype has at least ten counts. The CDR3 coding sequence is TGTGCCAGCAGTTTGAGGTGGCCCAAAAACATTCAGTACTTC. As protein: CASSLRWPKNIQYF. V is TRBV12-3 or TRBV12-4 and J is TRBJ2-4, with no clear D. The V end was cut by 3 bases, the J end by 2 bases, with 8 bases between. CDR3 size: 14 residues.

V is TRBV20-1 and J is TRBJ2-7; no definite D call. The CDR3 is 12 amino acids. The germline gives CDR1 DFQATT, CDR2 SNEGSKA (reference sequence). The V gene lost 2 bases and the J gene lost 3 bases, with 8 bases spanning the gap. CDR3 DNA: TGCAGTGCTAGAATTGATGACTACGAGCAGTACTTC. Its protein product is CSARIDDYEQYF.

The chain links TRBV11-3 to TRBJ1-1, with D uncertain. Germline V gene lookup returns CDR1 SGHNT and CDR2 YENEEA. V was cut by 3 bases and J by 2 bases, with 13 bases left in between. The CDR3 is 15 amino acids. CDR3 nucleotide sequence: TGTGCCAGCAGCTTGGTAGTAGGATTCAACACTGAAGCTTTCTTT. Protein product: CASSLVVGFNTEAFF.

Ten or more counts support this clonotype. The chain is built from TRBV7-8 and TRBJ1-5, with D possibly matching TRBD1 (5 bases). V was trimmed by 0 bases and J by 1 base, leaving 13 bases between them. Germline values: CDR1 SGHVS, CDR2 FQNEAQ. The CDR3 extends over 17 amino acids. CDR3 bases: TGTGCCAGCAGCTTAGCAGGTGGGGCGCCGAGCAATCAGCCCCAGCATTTT. As protein: CASSLAGGAPSNQPQHF.

The chain links TRBV2 to TRBJ1-1; D unresolved. V lost 6 bases and J lost 1, with 15 bases in between. This CDR3 comprises 15 residues. The germline CDR1 and CDR2 sequences are SNHLY and FYNNEI. CDR3 sequence reads: CASRDEGAGNTEAFF. CDR3 coding DNA: TGTGCCAGCAGGGACGAAGGTGCAGGGAACACTGAAGCTTTCTTT.

This clonotype appeared many times. The V gene is TRBV29-1, the J gene TRBJ1-5; 9 bases are a match to TRBD1. This CDR3 region has 15 residues. With 4 bases clipped from V and 3 bases from J, the junction kept 7 bases outside the gene matches. Germline CDR1 is SQVTM and CDR2 is ANQGSEA. The CDR3 loop is CSVVYGTGINQPQHF. The CDR3 DNA follows: TGCAGCGTTGTATATGGGACAGGGATCAATCAGCCCCAGCATTTT.

The rearrangement links TRBV15 to TRBJ2-2; 8 nucleotides line up with TRBD1. Looked up from germline, CDR1 is LNHNV and CDR2 is YYDKDF (reference sequence). The CDR3 spans 15 residues. Unmatched junction bases numbered 6, after V lost 3 bases and J lost 6 bases. The CDR3 here is CATSSPRTGPGELFF. In DNA, the CDR3 is TGTGCCACCAGCAGTCCAAGGACAGGGCCCGGGGAGCTGTTTTTT.